This T cell receptor beta chain was profiled in a study of T-cell reconstitution after alpha-beta-depleted transplantation in children. This clonotype was seen a few times. Trimming took 3 bases from V and 1 from J, leaving 4 bases between them. In germline, CDR1 is GTSNPN, CDR2 SVGIG (reference sequence). The CDR3 covers 11 residues. Library preparation (for TCRbeta) was performed with unique molecular identifiers. TCRdb itself ran the PCR reads through MiXCR, one entry per CDR3 protein. The sample has 380,000 or so distinct CDR3 sequences; 10% to 15% are singletons. Sequenced here: PBMCs, sampled from the stem cell graft. The chain couples TRBV30 to TRBJ2-7; the D is unclear. The receptor was isolated from a human donor who donated a stem cell graft to a child with Fanconi anemia. The CDR3 coding sequence is TGTGCCTGGAGAGGATCCTACGAGCAGTACTTC. This sequence encodes CAWRGSYEQYF. The entire variable domain, with the rest obtained from reference TRBV30 and TRBJ2-7, is as follows: SQTIHQWPATLVQPVGSPLSLECTVEGTSNPNLYWYRQAAGRGLQLLFYSVGIGQISSEVPQNLSASRPQDRQFILSSKKLLLSDSGFYLCAWRGSYEQYFGPGTRLTVT.